This T cell receptor beta chain was sequenced in a study of beta chain features in type 1 diabetes. Overall study findings and caveats: Among all four CD4+ subsets, Type 1 diabetes patients had TCRB CDR3s that were moderately but significantly shorter.

From germline, CDR1 is LGHNA and CDR2 YNFKEQ. The CDR3 is 13 amino acids. The V end was cut by 0 bases, the J end by 10 bases, with 10 bases between. Reverse transcription of all isolated RNA meant that expressed TCRB transcripts were sequenced. Sequenced by immunoSEQ multiplex PCR; TCRdb stores in-frame clones only, minus some. The table lists hundreds of thousands of clones, about a sixth of them singletons. This clone was picked up a small number of times. What it binds is unknown. The TCR sequence derives from a man between 18 and 35 years old in good health. Sample: naive CD4+ T cells from blood. The chain recombines TRBV4-2 with TRBJ2-1; tentative D call: TRBD2 (6 bases). CDR3 bases: TGTGCCAGCAGCCAAGATGACGGGGGAGAGCAGTTCTTC. Its translation: CASSQDDGGEQFF.